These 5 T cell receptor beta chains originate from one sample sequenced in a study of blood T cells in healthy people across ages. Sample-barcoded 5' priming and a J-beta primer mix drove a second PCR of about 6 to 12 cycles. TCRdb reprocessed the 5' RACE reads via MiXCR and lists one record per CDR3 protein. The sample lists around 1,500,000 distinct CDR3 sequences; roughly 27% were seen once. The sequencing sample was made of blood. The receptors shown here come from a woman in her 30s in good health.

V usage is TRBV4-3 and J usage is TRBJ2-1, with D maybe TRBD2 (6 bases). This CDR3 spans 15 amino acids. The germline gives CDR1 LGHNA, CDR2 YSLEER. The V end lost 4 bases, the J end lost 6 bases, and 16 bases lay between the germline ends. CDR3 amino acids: CASSPGGSGLNEQFF. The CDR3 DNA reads TGCGCCAGCAGCCCCGGAGGTAGCGGCCTCAATGAGCAGTTCTTC.

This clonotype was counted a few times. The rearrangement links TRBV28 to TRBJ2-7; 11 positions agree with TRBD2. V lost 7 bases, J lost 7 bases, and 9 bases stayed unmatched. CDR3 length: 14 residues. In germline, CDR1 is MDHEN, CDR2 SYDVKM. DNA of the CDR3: TGTGCCAGCATTGAAACTAGCGGGGGTATGGAGCAGTACTTC. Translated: CASIETSGGMEQYF.

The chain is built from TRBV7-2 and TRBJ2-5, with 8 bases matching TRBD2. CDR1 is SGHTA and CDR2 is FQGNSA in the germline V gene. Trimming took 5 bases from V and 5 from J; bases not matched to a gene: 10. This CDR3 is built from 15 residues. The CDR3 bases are TGTGCCAGCAGCCCCGAGGGACTAGGCGCCGAGACCCAGTACTTC. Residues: CASSPEGLGAETQYF. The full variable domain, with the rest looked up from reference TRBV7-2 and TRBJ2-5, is GAGVSQSPSNKVTEKGKDVELRCDPISGHTALYWYRQSLGQGLEFLIYFQGNSAPDKSGLPSDRFSAERTGGSVSTLTIQRTQQEDSAVYLCASSPEGLGAETQYFGPGTRLLVL.

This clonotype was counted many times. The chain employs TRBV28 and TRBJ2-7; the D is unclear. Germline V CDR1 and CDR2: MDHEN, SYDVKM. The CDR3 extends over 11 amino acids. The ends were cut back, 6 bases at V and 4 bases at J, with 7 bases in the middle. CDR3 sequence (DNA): TGTGCCAGCAGCTCCGGATACGAGCAGTACTTC. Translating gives CASSSGYEQYF.

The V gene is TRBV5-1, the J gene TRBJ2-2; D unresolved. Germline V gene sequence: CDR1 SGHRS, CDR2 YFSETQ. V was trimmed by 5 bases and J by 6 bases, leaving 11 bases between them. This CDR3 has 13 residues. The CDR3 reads CASSLLTSGELFF. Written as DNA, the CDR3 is TGCGCCAGCAGTCTCTTGACATCCGGGGAGCTGTTTTTT.